A single sample gave rise to the 16 T cell receptor beta chains below, sequenced in a study of blood T cell repertoires in COVID-19. Clones were sequenced by immunoSEQ multiplex PCR, and TCRdb holds only the in-frame ones, with some missing. Here the sample spans 200,000 to 250,000 clones, 70% to 90% being singletons. Sequencing input: peripheral blood. The receptors were sampled from a man in his forties or fifties with COVID-19, enrolled during active disease.

V and J are TRBV24-1 and TRBJ2-2, with a weak D call TRBD2 (5 bases). The V end lost 9 bases, the J end lost 3 bases, and 10 bases lay between the germline ends. CDR1 is KGHDR and CDR2 is SFDVKD in the germline V gene. The CDR3 covers 13 residues. The CDR3 here is CATRPGYTGELFF. The CDR3 DNA reads as TGTGCCACCCGTCCGGGATACACCGGGGAGCTGTTTTTT.

Comments on this clone: Additional DNA sequences in this sample encode the identical CDR3. The chain employs TRBV12-3 or TRBV12-4 and TRBJ2-2; D is unclear. The CDR3 runs 13 residues. V gave up 6 bases and J gave up 0 bases, with 5 bases separating them. CDR3 loop: CASRRTNTGELFF. CDR3 coding DNA: TGTGCCAGCAGGCGAACGAACACCGGGGAGCTGTTTTTT.

The J gene is TRBJ1-2, the V gene TRBV5-1, with 8 bases fitting TRBD1. From germline, CDR1 is SGHRS and CDR2 YFSETQ. The CDR3 totals 17 residues. V lost 4 bases, J lost 4 bases, and 15 bases stayed unmatched. The CDR3 DNA follows: TGCGCCAGCAGCCCGGGACAGGCACATATGGCCCGCTATGGCTACACCTTC. It encodes CASSPGQAHMARYGYTF.

The chain has TRBV27 and TRBJ2-1; 7 bases fit TRBD1. This CDR3 contains 15 residues. Per germline, CDR1 MNHEY and CDR2 SMNVEV (reference sequence). The J segment lost 7 bases and the V segment lost 0 bases, leaving 6 bases of the junction unmatched. CDR3 in amino acids: CASSLSRGGNNEQFF. DNA of the CDR3: TGTGCCAGCAGTTTATCTCGAGGGGGCAATAATGAGCAGTTCTTC.

J is TRBJ1-6 and V is TRBV6-1; 8 bases align to TRBD1. The J segment lost 7 bases and the V segment lost 3 bases, leaving 8 bases of the junction unmatched. The germline CDR1 and CDR2 sequences are MNHNS and SASEGT. The CDR3 consists of 16 residues. The CDR3 loop reads CASSDRTGFTNSPLHF. The CDR3 DNA sequence: TGTGCCAGCAGTGACCGGACAGGGTTTACGAATTCACCCCTCCACTTT.

CDR3 sequence: CASSQTSGGTSYEQYF. The CDR3 region has the DNA TGTGCCAGCAGCCAAACTAGCGGGGGGACTTCCTACGAGCAGTACTTC. This chain uses TRBV13 with TRBJ2-7; TRBD2 aligns across 12 bases. This CDR3 has 16 residues. With 5 bases clipped from V and 1 base from J, the junction kept 6 bases outside the gene matches. Germline assignment: CDR1 PRHDT and CDR2 FYEKMQ (reference sequence).

J is TRBJ1-2 and V is TRBV12-3 or TRBV12-4; the D is unclear. The CDR3 sequence is 11 residues long. Deletions cut 4 bases from V and 10 bases from J, with 10 bases between. This chain's CDR3 is CASSSLIDYTF. The DNA of the CDR3 is TGTGCCAGCAGTTCGCTAATTGACTACACCTTC.

This chain links TRBV28 with TRBJ2-1; 12 nucleotides agree with TRBD1. Germline assignment: CDR1 MDHEN and CDR2 SYDVKM. Germline trimming cut 3 bases from V and 8 bases from J; bases unmatched to any gene: 11. The CDR3 loop spans 17 amino acids. CDR3: CASSFSRTGTGGDEQFF. CDR3 DNA sequence: TGTGCCAGCAGTTTCAGCAGAACCGGGACAGGGGGCGATGAGCAGTTCTTC. Full variable domain (outside the CDR3, taken from reference TRBV28 and TRBJ2-1): DVKVTQSSRYLVKRTGEKVFLECVQDMDHENMFWYRQDPGLGLRLIYFSYDVKMKEKGDIPEGYSVSREKKERFSLILESASTNQTSMYLCASSFSRTGTGGDEQFFGPGTRLTVL.

The V call is TRBV2, the J call TRBJ2-5; possible D gene TRBD1, 5 bases. Between the trimmed V and J ends, which lost 5 bases and 2 bases, there was a span of 6 bases. This CDR3 is 12 amino acids long. Germline lookup yields CDR1 SNHLY and CDR2 FYNNEI. The CDR3 loop reads CASSRQQETQYF. CDR3 DNA: TGTGCCAGCAGTAGACAGCAAGAGACCCAGTACTTC.

This sequence joins TRBV7-9 and TRBJ2-7, with TRBD2 matching over 7 bases. The germline V gene encodes CDR1 SEHNR and CDR2 FQNEAQ (reference sequence). The ends lost 2 bases at V and 0 bases at J; junction bases unmatched: 1. The CDR3 contains 14 residues. The CDR3 sequence: CASSLRGVSYEQYF. The CDR3 DNA reads TGTGCCAGCAGCTTACGGGGGGTCTCCTACGAGCAGTACTTC.

The genes are TRBV18 and TRBJ1-2; 7 bases fit TRBD1. The CDR3 extends over 16 amino acids. Germline-derived CDR1 and CDR2 are KGHSH and LQKENI. V gave up 0 bases and J gave up 7 bases; unmatched junction bases: 11. DNA of the CDR3: TGTGCCAGCTCACCACCGGTTAATGGACAGGAGGGTGGCTACACCTTC. Its protein is CASSPPVNGQEGGYTF.

J is TRBJ1-2 and V is TRBV6-5; D unclear. The CDR3 is 16 residues long. CDR1 MNHEY and CDR2 SVGAGI come from the germline V gene. V was cut by 0 bases and J by 7 bases, with 18 bases left in between. CDR3 nucleotide sequence: TGTGCCAGCAGTTACTCGGCGAGCGGAGTATGGGGTGGCTACACCTTC. Amino acids: CASSYSASGVWGGYTF.

This CDR3 is CASSEETGTYEQYF. CDR3 in DNA: TGTGCCAGCAGTGAAGAAACAGGGACCTACGAGCAGTACTTC. The J gene is TRBJ2-7, the V gene TRBV2; the D gene is possibly TRBD1 (6 bases). The germline gives CDR1 SNHLY, CDR2 FYNNEI. Trimming took off 1 base at V and 2 bases at J, with 9 bases between the two ends. CDR3 length: 14 amino acids.

To note about this clone: One end of the junction does not line up with germline, which may come from a read error. The chain carries TRBV2 and TRBJ2-3; 7 bases match TRBD1. Germline V gene data show CDR1 as SNHLY and CDR2 as FYNNEI. The length of the CDR3 is 13 residues. As DNA, the CDR3 is TGTGCCAGCACTGCGCAGACCCGGGACAGACATAATTTT. This codes for CASTAQTRDRHNF.

The chain couples TRBV6-2 or TRBV6-3 to TRBJ1-5; D gene ambiguous. Germline V gene sequence: CDR1 MNHEY, CDR2 SVGEGT. CDR3 size: 15 residues. Trimming left V 6 bases short and J 0 bases short, with 12 bases between. This CDR3 reads CASSPPGYSNQPQHF. The CDR3 DNA follows: TGTGCCAGCAGCCCACCGGGATATAGCAATCAGCCCCAGCATTTT.

The chain combines TRBV27 with TRBJ1-6, with TRBD1 matching over 7 bases. The germline V gene has CDR1 MNHEY and CDR2 SMNVEV (reference sequence). The CDR3 loop spans 15 amino acids. V was clipped by 4 bases and J by 5 bases; unmatched bases: 5. As DNA, the CDR3 is TGTGCCAGCAGTTCACCGGGACAGAATAATTCACCCCTCCACTTT. It is translated as CASSSPGQNNSPLHF.